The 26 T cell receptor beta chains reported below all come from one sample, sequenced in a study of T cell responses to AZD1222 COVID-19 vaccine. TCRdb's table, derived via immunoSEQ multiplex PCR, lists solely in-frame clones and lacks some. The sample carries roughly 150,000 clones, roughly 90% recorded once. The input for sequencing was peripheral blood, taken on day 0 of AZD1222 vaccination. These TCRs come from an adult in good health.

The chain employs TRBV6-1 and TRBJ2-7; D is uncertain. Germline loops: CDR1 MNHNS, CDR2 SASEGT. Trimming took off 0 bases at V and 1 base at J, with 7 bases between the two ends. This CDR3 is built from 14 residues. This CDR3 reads CASSEALLSYEQYF. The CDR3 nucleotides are TGTGCCAGCAGTGAAGCGCTCCTTTCCTACGAGCAGTACTTC.

CDR3 nucleotides: TGTGCCAGCAGTTCCCGGGACGCCCTTAGCACAGATACGCAGTATTTT. Translation: CASSSRDALSTDTQYF. The chain links TRBV28 to TRBJ2-3; the D call may be TRBD1 or TRBD2 (5 bases each). Per germline, CDR1 MDHEN and CDR2 SYDVKM. The CDR3 is 16 amino acids. V was shortened by 4 bases and J by 0 bases, with 14 bases between the two germline ends.

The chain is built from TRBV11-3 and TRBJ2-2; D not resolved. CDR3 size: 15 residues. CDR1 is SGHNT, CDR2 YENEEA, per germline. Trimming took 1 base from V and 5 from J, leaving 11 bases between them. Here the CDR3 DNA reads TGTGCCAGCAGCTTAGGGGGAAGAGGAACCGGGGAGCTGTTTTTT. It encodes CASSLGGRGTGELFF. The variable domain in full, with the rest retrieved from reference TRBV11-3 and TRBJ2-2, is EAGVVQSPRYKIIEKKQPVAFWCNPISGHNTLYWYLQNLGQGPELLIRYENEEAVDDSQLPKDRFSAERLKGVDSTLKIQPAELGDSAVYLCASSLGGRGTGELFFGEGSRLTVL.

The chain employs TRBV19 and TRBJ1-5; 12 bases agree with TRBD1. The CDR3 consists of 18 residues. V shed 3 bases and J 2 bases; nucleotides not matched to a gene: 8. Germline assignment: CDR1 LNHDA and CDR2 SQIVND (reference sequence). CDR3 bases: TGTGCCAGTAGTATCCGGGACAGGGGGCGCGGTGGCAATCAGCCCCAGCATTTT. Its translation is CASSIRDRGRGGNQPQHF.

The CDR3 sequence: CASSFLGYTEAFF. CDR3 nucleotides: TGTGCCAGCAGCTTTCTGGGATACACTGAAGCTTTCTTT. J is TRBJ1-1 and V is TRBV9; D is uncertain. Germline V gene sequence: CDR1 SGDLS, CDR2 YYNGEE. The CDR3 consists of 13 residues. Trimming stripped 4 bases from V and 3 bases from J, with 10 bases between.

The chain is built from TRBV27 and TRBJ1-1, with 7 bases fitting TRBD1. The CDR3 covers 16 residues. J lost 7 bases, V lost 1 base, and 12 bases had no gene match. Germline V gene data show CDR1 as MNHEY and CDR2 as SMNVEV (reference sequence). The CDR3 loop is CASSLWGQGEHNEAFF. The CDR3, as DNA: TGTGCCAGCAGTTTATGGGGGCAGGGGGAACATAATGAAGCTTTCTTT.

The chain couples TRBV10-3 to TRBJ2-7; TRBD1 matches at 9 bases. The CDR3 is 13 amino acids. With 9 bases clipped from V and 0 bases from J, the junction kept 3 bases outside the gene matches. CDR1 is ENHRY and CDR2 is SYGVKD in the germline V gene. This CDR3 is CAMGTGSSYEQYF. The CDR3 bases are TGTGCCATGGGGACAGGGAGCTCCTACGAGCAGTACTTC.

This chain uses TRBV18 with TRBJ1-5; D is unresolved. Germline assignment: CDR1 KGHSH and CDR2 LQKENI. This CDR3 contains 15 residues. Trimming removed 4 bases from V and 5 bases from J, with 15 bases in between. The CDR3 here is CASSQTGVGDQPQHF. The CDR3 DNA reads TGTGCCAGCTCACAAACCGGGGTTGGCGATCAGCCCCAGCATTTT.

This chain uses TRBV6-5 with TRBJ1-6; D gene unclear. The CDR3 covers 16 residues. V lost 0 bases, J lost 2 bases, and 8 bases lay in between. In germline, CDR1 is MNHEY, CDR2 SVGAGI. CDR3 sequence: CASSYSLHPYNSPLHF. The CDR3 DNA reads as TGTGCCAGCAGTTACTCGTTGCACCCCTATAATTCACCCCTCCACTTT.

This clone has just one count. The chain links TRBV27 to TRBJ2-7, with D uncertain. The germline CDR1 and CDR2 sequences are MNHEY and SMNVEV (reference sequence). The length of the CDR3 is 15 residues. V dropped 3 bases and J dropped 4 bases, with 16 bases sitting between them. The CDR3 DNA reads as TGTGCCAGCAGTTTTAAATGGCAGCCCCTTTACGAGCAGTACTTC. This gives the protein CASSFKWQPLYEQYF.

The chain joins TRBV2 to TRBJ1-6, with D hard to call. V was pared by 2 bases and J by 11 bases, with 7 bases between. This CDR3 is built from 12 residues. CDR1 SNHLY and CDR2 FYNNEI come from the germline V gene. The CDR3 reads CASSEMGPPLHF. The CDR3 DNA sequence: TGTGCCAGCAGTGAAATGGGTCCACCCCTCCACTTT.

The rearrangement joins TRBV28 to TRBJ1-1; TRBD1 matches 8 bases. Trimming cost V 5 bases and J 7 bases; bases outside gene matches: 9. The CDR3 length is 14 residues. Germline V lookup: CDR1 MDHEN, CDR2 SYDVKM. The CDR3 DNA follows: TGTGCCAGCAGTCCACAATGGGACAGGCGTGAAGCTTTCTTT. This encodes CASSPQWDRREAFF.

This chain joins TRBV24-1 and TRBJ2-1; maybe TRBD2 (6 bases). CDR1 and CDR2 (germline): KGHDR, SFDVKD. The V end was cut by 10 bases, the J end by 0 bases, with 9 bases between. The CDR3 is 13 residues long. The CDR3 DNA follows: TGTGCCACAGGAGGGAGCTCCTACAATGAGCAGTTCTTC. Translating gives CATGGSSYNEQFF.

For the CDR3, the DNA is TGTGCCAGCAACCCGGGTAGCGGGACCTTACGTGAGCAGTTCTTC. Amino acid sequence: CASNPGSGTLREQFF. J is TRBJ2-1 and V is TRBV28; TRBD2 matches at 8 bases. Losses at the gene ends were 7 bases for V and 9 bases for J; bases not matched to a gene: 14. The CDR3 totals 15 residues. Per germline, CDR1 MDHEN and CDR2 SYDVKM. Using reference TRBV28 and TRBJ2-1 for the parts outside the CDR3, the full variable domain is DVKVTQSSRYLVKRTGEKVFLECVQDMDHENMFWYRQDPGLGLRLIYFSYDVKMKEKGDIPEGYSVSREKKERFSLILESASTNQTSMYLCASNPGSGTLREQFFGPGTRLTVL.

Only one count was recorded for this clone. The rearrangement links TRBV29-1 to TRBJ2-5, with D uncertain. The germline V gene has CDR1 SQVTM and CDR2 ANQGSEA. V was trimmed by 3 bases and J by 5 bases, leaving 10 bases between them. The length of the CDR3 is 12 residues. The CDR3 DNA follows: TGCAGCGTTGAGTTTGTCGGTGAGACCCAGTACTTC. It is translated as CSVEFVGETQYF.

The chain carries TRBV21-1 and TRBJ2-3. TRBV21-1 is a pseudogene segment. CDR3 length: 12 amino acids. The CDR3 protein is CASSKAADTQYF. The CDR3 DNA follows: TGTGCCAGCAGCAAAGCTGCAGATACGCAGTATTTT.

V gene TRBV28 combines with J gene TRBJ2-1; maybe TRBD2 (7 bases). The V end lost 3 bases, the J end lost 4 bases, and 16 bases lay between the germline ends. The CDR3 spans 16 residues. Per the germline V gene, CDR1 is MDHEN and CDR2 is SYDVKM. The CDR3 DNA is TGTGCCAGCAGTTTGGGGGCGGGAGCGGTATACAATGAGCAGTTCTTC. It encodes CASSLGAGAVYNEQFF.

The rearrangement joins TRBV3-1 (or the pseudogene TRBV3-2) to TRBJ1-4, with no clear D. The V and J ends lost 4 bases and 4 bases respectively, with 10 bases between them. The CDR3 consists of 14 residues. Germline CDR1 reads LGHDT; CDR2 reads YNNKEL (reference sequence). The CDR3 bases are TGTGCCAGCAGCCGCCAGTCGGTTAATGAAAAACTGTTTTTT. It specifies CASSRQSVNEKLFF.

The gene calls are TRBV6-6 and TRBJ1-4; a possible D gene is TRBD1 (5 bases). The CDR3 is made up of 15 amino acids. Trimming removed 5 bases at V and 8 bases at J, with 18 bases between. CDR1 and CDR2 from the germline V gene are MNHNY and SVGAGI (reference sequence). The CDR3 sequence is CASSKGPLDGEKLFF. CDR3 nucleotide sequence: TGTGCCAGCAGTAAGGGACCGTTGGACGGCGAAAAACTGTTTTTT.

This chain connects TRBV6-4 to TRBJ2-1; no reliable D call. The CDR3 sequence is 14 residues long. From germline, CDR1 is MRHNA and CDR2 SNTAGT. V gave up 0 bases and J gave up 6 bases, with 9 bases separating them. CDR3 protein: CASSDSSETNEQFF. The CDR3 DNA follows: TGTGCCAGCAGTGACTCGAGCGAAACCAATGAGCAGTTCTTC.

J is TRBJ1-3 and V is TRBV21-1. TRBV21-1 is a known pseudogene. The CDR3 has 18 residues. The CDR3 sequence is CASSKAQMKVFSGNTIYF. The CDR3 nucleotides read TGTGCCAGCAGCAAAGCCCAAATGAAGGTATTCTCTGGAAACACCATATATTTT.

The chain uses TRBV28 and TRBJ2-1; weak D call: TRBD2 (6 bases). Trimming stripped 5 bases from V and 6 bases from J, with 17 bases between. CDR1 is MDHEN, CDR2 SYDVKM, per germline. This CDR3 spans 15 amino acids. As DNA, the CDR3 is TGTGCCAGCAGTCCTCCGTTGTTGGGGGGCAATGAGCAGTTCTTC. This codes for CASSPPLLGGNEQFF. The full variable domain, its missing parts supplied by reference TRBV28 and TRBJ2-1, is DVKVTQSSRYLVKRTGEKVFLECVQDMDHENMFWYRQDPGLGLRLIYFSYDVKMKEKGDIPEGYSVSREKKERFSLILESASTNQTSMYLCASSPPLLGGNEQFFGPGTRLTVL.

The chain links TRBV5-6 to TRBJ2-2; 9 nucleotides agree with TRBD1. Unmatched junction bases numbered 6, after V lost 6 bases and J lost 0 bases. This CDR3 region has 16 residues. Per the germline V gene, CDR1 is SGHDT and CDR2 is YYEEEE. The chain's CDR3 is CASTRRTGANTGELFF. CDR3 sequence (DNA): TGTGCCAGCACCCGAAGGACAGGGGCGAACACCGGGGAGCTGTTTTTT.

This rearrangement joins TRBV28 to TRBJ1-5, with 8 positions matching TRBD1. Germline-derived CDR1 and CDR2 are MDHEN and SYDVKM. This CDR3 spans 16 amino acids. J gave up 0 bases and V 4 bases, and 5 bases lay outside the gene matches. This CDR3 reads CASSYRGIGSNQPQHF. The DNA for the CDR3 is TGTGCCAGCAGTTACAGGGGGATAGGTAGCAATCAGCCCCAGCATTTT.

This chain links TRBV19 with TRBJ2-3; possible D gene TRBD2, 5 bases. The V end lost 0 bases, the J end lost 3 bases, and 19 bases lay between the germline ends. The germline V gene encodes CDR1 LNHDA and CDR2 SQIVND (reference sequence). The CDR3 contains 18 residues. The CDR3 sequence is CASSIDSLPARATDTQYF. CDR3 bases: TGTGCCAGTAGTATAGATAGCCTACCAGCGAGGGCGACAGATACGCAGTATTTT.

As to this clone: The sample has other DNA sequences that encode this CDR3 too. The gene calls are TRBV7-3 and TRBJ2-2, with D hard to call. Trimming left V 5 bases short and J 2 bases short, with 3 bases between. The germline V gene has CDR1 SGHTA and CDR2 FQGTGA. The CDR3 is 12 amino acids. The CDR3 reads CASSPNTGELFF. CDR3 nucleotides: TGTGCCAGCAGCCCAAACACCGGGGAGCTGTTTTTT.